The 2 T cell receptor beta chains below were found in one sample sequenced in a study of T cells after yellow fever vaccination. A single record per CDR3 protein comes from TCRdb applying MiXCR to the 5' RACE reads. Of about 58,000 distinct CDR3 sequences listed, approximately 7% are singletons. The specimen was CD8+ T cells sorted from PBMCs, collected on the day of the first yellow fever vaccination. These receptor sequences come from a man aged 18 to 30 who received the YFV17D yellow fever vaccine.

This clonotype appeared a few times. The chain recombines TRBV4-3 with TRBJ1-3, with a possible D match to TRBD1 (6 bases). The germline gives CDR1 LGHNA, CDR2 YSLEER. V was cut by 3 bases and J by 3 bases, with 9 bases left in between. The CDR3 is 14 residues long. This CDR3 is CASSQGAGGNTIYF. The CDR3 DNA reads TGCGCCAGCAGCCAGGGGGCAGGTGGAAACACCATATATTTT.

This clonotype was counted many times. The V call is TRBV5-8, the J call TRBJ2-7; D possibly matches TRBD1 or TRBD2 (6 bases each). This CDR3 contains 15 residues. Trimming pared 5 bases from V and 4 bases from J, leaving 19 bases between. Germline-derived CDR1 and CDR2 are SGHTS and YDEGEE. Here the CDR3 DNA reads TGTGCCAGCAGGAGGGGGGCCGGGGGCAGGTACGAGCAGTACTTC. It specifies CASRRGAGGRYEQYF.